The clone carrying this T cell receptor (beta chain) was observed a handful of times. This specimen belongs to a study of blood T cells in healthy people across ages. The use of a sample-barcoded 5' primer and a J-beta primer mix characterized a second PCR of roughly 7 to 11 cycles. In TCRdb, the 5' RACE reads were re-called with MiXCR into one record per CDR3 protein. The data show hundreds of thousands of distinct CDR3 sequences, 49% seen once. Roughly 10 milliliters was the volume of peripheral blood drawn from each donor. The clonotype was recovered from a woman aged 60-75 years in good health. The sequencing input was blood.

In DNA, the CDR3 is TGTGCCAGCAGCGTAGAGGGAGCGGGCGGGACCCAGTACTTC. Amino acid sequence: CASSVEGAGGTQYF. V and J are TRBV9 and TRBJ2-5; the D gene is possibly TRBD2 (6 bases). V dropped 0 bases and J dropped 7 bases, with 13 bases sitting between them. Germline V lookup: CDR1 SGDLS, CDR2 YYNGEE. CDR3 length: 14 residues.